One sample yielded the 32 T cell receptor beta chains listed below, sequenced in a study of early T cells in non-severe SARS-CoV-2 infection. One entry per CDR3 protein results from TCRdb running MiXCR on the 5' RACE reads. The repertoire holds 40,000 to 45,000 distinct CDR3 sequences, with approximately 10% as singletons. What was sequenced was whole blood. These receptors came from an adult who was a healthcare worker with PCR-confirmed SARS-CoV-2 infection or an uninfected control (not recorded which).

This clonotype was seen a handful of times. The V and J genes are TRBV24-1 and TRBJ1-1, with 7 bases lining up with TRBD1. Losses at the gene ends were 5 bases for V and 5 bases for J; bases not matched to a gene: 7. Germline CDR1 reads KGHDR; CDR2 reads SFDVKD. The length of the CDR3 is 14 residues. The CDR3 region has the DNA TGTGCCACCAGTGGACAGGGAGGGAGGACTGAAGCTTTCTTT. This encodes CATSGQGGRTEAFF.

This clonotype occurred a few times. V usage is TRBV7-8 and J usage is TRBJ2-1, with 7 bases matching TRBD2. The germline CDR1 and CDR2 sequences are SGHVS and FQNEAQ. Trimming cost V 2 bases and J 2 bases; bases outside gene matches: 9. The length of the CDR3 is 17 residues. The CDR3 DNA reads TGTGCCAGCAGCTTATTTCGACCCGGGGGGACCTACAATGAGCAGTTCTTC. Translated: CASSLFRPGGTYNEQFF.

The table lists this clonotype with a few counts. The chain carries TRBV19 and TRBJ2-1, with D unresolved. Deletions cut 7 bases from V and 12 bases from J, with 19 bases between. Germline loops: CDR1 LNHDA, CDR2 SQIVND (reference sequence). There are 13 residues in the CDR3. The chain's CDR3 is CASTPGQLPGQFF. The CDR3, as DNA: TGTGCCAGTACCCCCGGTCAGCTACCCGGGCAGTTCTTC. Based on the CDR3 plus reference TRBV19 and TRBJ2-1, the full variable domain is DGGITQSPKYLFRKEGQNVTLSCEQNLNHDAMYWYRQDPGQGLRLIYYSQIVNDFQKGDIAEGYSVSREKKESFPLTVTSAQKNPTAFYLCASTPGQLPGQFFGPGTRLTVL.

The rearrangement uses TRBV9 and TRBJ2-3; possibly TRBD1 or TRBD2 for D (5 bases each). Germline V gene sequence: CDR1 SGDLS, CDR2 YYNGEE. There are 15 residues in the CDR3. V was clipped by 5 bases and J by 4 bases, with 17 bases between them. CDR3 coding DNA: TGTGCCAGCAGTCTCACGGTGGGGGTATCAGATACGCAGTATTTT. This sequence encodes CASSLTVGVSDTQYF.

As to this clonotype: A read error may be the cause here, since a much bigger clone is one base away. This sequence joins TRBV24-1 and TRBJ2-6; the D gene is possibly TRBD2 (6 bases). The CDR3 extends over 17 amino acids. Per germline, CDR1 KGHDR and CDR2 SFDVKD. The CDR3 protein is CVTSSSEGVAGANVLTF. In DNA, the CDR3 is TGTGTCACCAGTTCGTCGGAGGGCGTCGCTGGGGCCAACGTCCTGACTTTC.

This clonotype was observed a single time. V is TRBV12-3 or TRBV12-4 and J is TRBJ2-2, with 7 bases identical to TRBD1. Unmatched junction bases numbered 10, after V lost 2 bases and J lost 4 bases. CDR3 length: 17 amino acids. The CDR3 DNA is TGTGCCAGCAGTTTATCCAGATCGACAGGGTCCACCGGGGAGCTGTTTTTT. Its protein product is CASSLSRSTGSTGELFF.

V gene TRBV5-5 combines with J gene TRBJ2-5; D possibly corresponds to TRBD1 (6 bases). The CDR3 consists of 14 residues. V was pared by 4 bases and J by 1 base, with 11 bases between. Germline CDR1 and CDR2: SGHKS and YYEKEE (reference sequence). The CDR3 protein is CASSPTGTQETQYF. CDR3 nucleotide sequence: TGTGCCAGCAGCCCAACAGGGACCCAAGAGACCCAGTACTTC.

This clonotype was seen ten or more times. J is TRBJ2-3 and V is TRBV6-4; D uncertain. The CDR3 runs 15 residues. V was cut by 6 bases and J by 2 bases, with 15 bases left in between. Germline V gives CDR1 MRHNA, CDR2 SNTAGT. The CDR3 is CASSLDVNPTDTQYF. The CDR3 bases are TGTGCCAGCAGCTTGGACGTGAACCCCACAGATACGCAGTATTTT.

This clonotype has at least ten counts. The genes are TRBV7-3 and TRBJ2-5, with D tentatively TRBD1 (5 bases). CDR1 and CDR2 (germline): SGHTA, FQGTGA. The V end was cut by 5 bases, the J end by 4 bases, with 14 bases between. CDR3 size: 14 residues. In DNA, the CDR3 is TGTGCCAGCAGCCGGACACCCTGGGGAGAGACCCAGTACTTC. Amino acids: CASSRTPWGETQYF.

This clonotype was observed a handful of times. The chain recombines TRBV18 with TRBJ1-2; D not certain. This CDR3 is 14 amino acids long. Per germline, CDR1 KGHSH and CDR2 LQKENI. Trimming stripped 4 bases from V and 5 bases from J, with 14 bases between. The CDR3 nucleotides are TGTGCCAGCTCACGAATGCAGGACCGATATGGCTACACCTTC. Amino acids: CASSRMQDRYGYTF.

This clonotype was counted a few times. This rearrangement joins TRBV12-3 or TRBV12-4 to TRBJ1-5; maybe TRBD1 (6 bases). This CDR3 contains 15 residues. V was trimmed by 6 bases and J by 3 bases, leaving 15 bases between them. In DNA, the CDR3 is TGTGCCAGCAGCTCGGGCGGACAGAACAATCAGCCCCAGCATTTT. Translating gives CASSSGGQNNQPQHF.

This clonotype was observed at least ten times. This sequence joins TRBV7-2 and TRBJ2-7; TRBD2 aligns across 13 bases. V was pared by 5 bases and J by 4 bases, with 8 bases of the junction left unmatched. This CDR3 is built from 16 residues. Germline loops: CDR1 SGHTA, CDR2 FQGNSA. The CDR3 spells CASSTELAGGRYEQYF. Written as DNA, the CDR3 is TGTGCCAGCAGCACCGAACTAGCGGGGGGGCGATACGAGCAGTACTTC.

The chain carries TRBV7-6 and TRBJ2-3; no definite D call. CDR1 is SGHVS and CDR2 is FNYEAQ in the germline V gene. The CDR3 spans 16 residues. The V end lost 5 bases, the J end lost 6 bases, and 21 bases lay between the germline ends. This CDR3 is CASSLMEGRPADTQYF. CDR3 in DNA: TGTGCCAGCAGCCTAATGGAAGGAAGGCCCGCGGATACGCAGTATTTT. The full variable domain, with the rest looked up from reference TRBV7-6 and TRBJ2-3, is GAGVSQSPRYKVTKRGQDVALRCDPISGHVSLYWYRQALGQGPEFLTYFNYEAQQDKSGLPNDRFSAERPEGSISTLTIQRTEQRDSAMYRCASSLMEGRPADTQYFGPGTRLTVL.

This clonotype was observed a handful of times. This chain connects TRBV3-1 to TRBJ1-2; possible D gene TRBD1, 5 bases. The length of the CDR3 is 12 residues. Germline lookup yields CDR1 LGHDT and CDR2 YNNKEL (reference sequence). Trimming pared 3 bases from V and 8 bases from J, leaving 10 bases between. Here the CDR3 reads CASSQKGVGYTF. CDR3 sequence (DNA): TGTGCCAGCAGCCAGAAAGGGGTCGGCTACACCTTC.

This chain links TRBV27 with TRBJ1-1, with 9 bases that match TRBD1. The CDR3 totals 16 residues. From germline, CDR1 is MNHEY and CDR2 SMNVEV (reference sequence). The V and J ends lost 1 base and 3 bases, in that order; junction bases with no gene match: 6. CDR3 protein: CASSLWNTGGYTEAFF. The CDR3 bases are TGTGCCAGCAGTTTATGGAACACAGGGGGCTACACTGAAGCTTTCTTT.

This clonotype came up a few times. The chain recombines TRBV6-5 with TRBJ2-7; D not certain. CDR3 size: 12 residues. Germline CDR1 reads MNHEY; CDR2 reads SVGAGI. Trimming took 5 bases from V and 6 from J, leaving 11 bases between them. The CDR3 sequence: CASSPRVGEQYF. The CDR3 nucleotides read TGTGCCAGCAGTCCCCGGGTAGGCGAGCAGTACTTC.

This clonotype was counted at least ten times. The chain has TRBV29-1 and TRBJ1-2, with a weak D call TRBD1 (6 bases). The CDR3 spans 14 residues. Germline V gene sequence: CDR1 SQVTM, CDR2 ANQGSEA. Between the trimmed V and J ends, which lost 4 bases and 2 bases, there was a span of 14 bases. DNA of the CDR3: TGCAGCGTTGGAGGCATCCAGGGGAACTATGGCTACACCTTC. Translating gives CSVGGIQGNYGYTF. The full variable domain, rest sourced from reference TRBV29-1 and TRBJ1-2, is SAVISQKPSRDICQRGTSLTIQCQVDSQVTMMFWYRQQPGQSLTLIATANQGSEATYESGFVIDKFPISRPNLTFSTLTVSNMSPEDSSIYLCSVGGIQGNYGYTFGSGTRLTVV.

V is TRBV30 and J is TRBJ1-2; 8 bases are shared with TRBD1. Germline V gene data show CDR1 as GTSNPN and CDR2 as SVGIG (reference sequence). The CDR3 extends over 12 amino acids. The ends lost 3 bases at V and 12 bases at J; junction bases unmatched: 9. CDR3: CAWSSGQGLHTF. CDR3 sequence (DNA): TGTGCCTGGAGCTCTGGACAGGGACTGCACACCTTC.

This clonotype was observed at least ten times. The chain recombines TRBV11-1 with TRBJ1-4; 9 bases align to TRBD1. The CDR3 has 17 residues. Germline-derived CDR1 and CDR2 are SGHAT and FQDESV (reference sequence). Trimming at V came to 4 bases and at J to 5 bases, leaving 11 bases not matched to a gene. CDR3 in amino acids: CASSSTDRGWRNEKLFF. In DNA, the CDR3 is TGTGCCAGCAGCTCTACGGACAGGGGCTGGAGGAATGAAAAACTGTTTTTT.

This chain connects TRBV4-1 to TRBJ2-7, with 12 nucleotides matching TRBD1. This CDR3 contains 14 residues. With V trimmed by 6 bases and J by 7 bases, 7 bases remained unmatched. From germline, CDR1 is MGHRA and CDR2 YSYEKL. This chain's CDR3 is CASRPGQGAREQYF. CDR3 DNA sequence: TGCGCCAGCAGACCGGGACAGGGGGCTCGGGAGCAGTACTTC.

The chain employs TRBV5-1 and TRBJ1-6; 7 positions agree with TRBD1. Germline V gene sequence: CDR1 SGHRS, CDR2 YFSETQ. Trimming removed 2 bases from V and 8 bases from J; junction bases left unmatched: 1. The CDR3 is 13 residues long. CDR3 protein: CASSFDRDSPLHF. The CDR3 DNA follows: TGCGCCAGCAGCTTCGACAGGGATTCACCCCTCCACTTT. The full variable domain, its missing parts supplied by reference TRBV5-1 and TRBJ1-6, is KAGVTQTPRYLIKTRGQQVTLSCSPISGHRSVSWYQQTPGQGLQFLFEYFSETQRNKGNFPGRFSGRQFSNSRSEMNVSTLELGDSALYLCASSFDRDSPLHFGNGTRLTVT.

This clonotype was picked up many times. CDR3 in DNA: TGTGCCAGCAGCTTCAGCGGGGGAGCCTACAATGAGCAGTTCTTC. This encodes CASSFSGGAYNEQFF. J is TRBJ2-1 and V is TRBV7-6, with 8 bases lining up with TRBD2. The CDR3 has 15 amino acids. Germline V gene data show CDR1 as SGHVS and CDR2 as FNYEAQ. Germline trimming cut 3 bases from V and 2 bases from J; bases unmatched to any gene: 3.

This clonotype has at least ten counts. The chain couples TRBV5-1 to TRBJ2-4, with D perhaps TRBD1 (6 bases). Germline CDR1 SGHRS, CDR2 YFSETQ. Between the trimmed V and J ends, which lost 0 bases and 9 bases, there was a span of 13 bases. CDR3 length: 14 amino acids. In DNA form, the CDR3 reads TGCGCCAGCAGCTTGGACAGGGCGGGTCTCATTCAGTACTTC. Translation gives CASSLDRAGLIQYF.

This chain links TRBV20-1 with TRBJ1-4; 7 bases match TRBD1. The trim removed 4 bases at V and 4 bases at J, leaving 3 bases unmatched. CDR3 length equals 13 residues. The germline V gene has CDR1 DFQATT and CDR2 SNEGSKA (reference sequence). The CDR3 region has the DNA TGCAGTGCTACCGGGACAGATAATGAAAAACTGTTTTTT. Translating it yields CSATGTDNEKLFF.

This clonotype was picked up many times. The rearrangement uses TRBV6-6 and TRBJ2-1, with 9 bases fitting TRBD1. The CDR3 is made up of 16 amino acids. Germline CDR1 reads MNHNY; CDR2 reads SVGAGI (reference sequence). V lost 4 bases to trimming and J lost 10 bases; unmatched junction nucleotides: 14. In nucleotides, the CDR3 is TGTGCCAGCAGTTCAAACCCCTCGGACAGGGGACAGGAGCAGTTCTTC. It is translated as CASSSNPSDRGQEQFF.

This clonotype was detected once. This rearrangement joins TRBV7-9 to TRBJ2-7; D call uncertain. The CDR3 length is 12 residues. V was clipped by 2 bases and J by 6 bases, with 8 bases between them. Germline values: CDR1 SEHNR, CDR2 FQNEAQ (reference sequence). The CDR3 protein is CASSLKNSEQYF. CDR3 DNA sequence: TGTGCCAGCAGCTTAAAGAATTCCGAGCAGTACTTC. Based on the CDR3 plus reference TRBV7-9 and TRBJ2-7, the full variable domain is DTGVSQNPRHKITKRGQNVTFRCDPISEHNRLYWYRQTLGQGPEFLTYFQNEAQLEKSRLLSDRFSAERPKGSFSTLEIQRTEQGDSAMYLCASSLKNSEQYFGPGTRLTVT.

Here the CDR3 DNA reads TGTGCCAGCAGACCTAGAACAGGGTACGGAAACACCATATATTTT. It yields the protein CASRPRTGYGNTIYF. The gene calls are TRBV5-5 and TRBJ1-3; D perhaps matches TRBD1 (6 bases). Germline V gene data show CDR1 as SGHKS and CDR2 as YYEKEE (reference sequence). Trimming removed 5 bases at V and 4 bases at J, with 16 bases between. CDR3 size: 15 residues.

The chain couples TRBV11-2 to TRBJ1-2; no clear D. Germline V gene lookup returns CDR1 SGHAT and CDR2 FQNNGV. CDR3 length equals 12 residues. V was shortened by 4 bases and J by 4 bases, with 7 bases between the two germline ends. The CDR3 is CASSWTAYGYTF. CDR3 DNA: TGTGCCAGCAGCTGGACGGCCTATGGCTACACCTTC.

This clonotype turned up a few times. This chain joins TRBV6-1 and TRBJ2-5; TRBD1 might be the D (5 bases). Germline V gene lookup returns CDR1 MNHNS and CDR2 SASEGT. The ends were cut back, 11 bases at V and 0 bases at J, with 10 bases in the middle. This CDR3 is built from 12 residues. The CDR3 coding sequence is TGTGCCGCCGGCAGGGACCAAGAGACCCAGTACTTC. It yields the protein CAAGRDQETQYF.

The chain employs TRBV10-3 and TRBJ2-5; a possible D gene is TRBD1 (6 bases). There are 16 residues in the CDR3. The V end was cut by 4 bases, the J end by 5 bases, with 20 bases between. Germline lookup yields CDR1 ENHRY and CDR2 SYGVKD. Here the CDR3 DNA reads TGTGCCATCAGTGGTGCGCCCTCAGGGGCACGGGAGACCCAGTACTTC. This gives the protein CAISGAPSGARETQYF.

This clonotype was observed many times. The V call is TRBV5-1, the J call TRBJ2-1, with D perhaps matching TRBD1 or TRBD2 (6 bases each). The germline gives CDR1 SGHRS, CDR2 YFSETQ. Trimming shortened V by 7 bases and J by 8 bases, and 16 bases separated the two germline ends. CDR3 length equals 13 residues. The CDR3 DNA sequence: TGCGCCAGCCGCCCCGCGGGGACATATGAGCAGTTCTTC. This gives the protein CASRPAGTYEQFF.

This clonotype was detected ten times or more. The J gene is TRBJ2-5, the V gene TRBV7-9, with no clear D. Per germline, CDR1 SEHNR and CDR2 FQNEAQ (reference sequence). With 7 bases removed from V and 0 bases from J, the gap between germline ends came to 9 bases. The CDR3 is 13 residues long. CDR3: CASTSLNQETQYF. CDR3 coding DNA: TGTGCCAGCACCTCACTTAACCAAGAGACCCAGTACTTC. Full variable domain (remainder filled in from reference TRBV7-9 and TRBJ2-5): DTGVSQNPRHKITKRGQNVTFRCDPISEHNRLYWYRQTLGQGPEFLTYFQNEAQLEKSRLLSDRFSAERPKGSFSTLEIQRTEQGDSAMYLCASTSLNQETQYFGPGTRLLVL.